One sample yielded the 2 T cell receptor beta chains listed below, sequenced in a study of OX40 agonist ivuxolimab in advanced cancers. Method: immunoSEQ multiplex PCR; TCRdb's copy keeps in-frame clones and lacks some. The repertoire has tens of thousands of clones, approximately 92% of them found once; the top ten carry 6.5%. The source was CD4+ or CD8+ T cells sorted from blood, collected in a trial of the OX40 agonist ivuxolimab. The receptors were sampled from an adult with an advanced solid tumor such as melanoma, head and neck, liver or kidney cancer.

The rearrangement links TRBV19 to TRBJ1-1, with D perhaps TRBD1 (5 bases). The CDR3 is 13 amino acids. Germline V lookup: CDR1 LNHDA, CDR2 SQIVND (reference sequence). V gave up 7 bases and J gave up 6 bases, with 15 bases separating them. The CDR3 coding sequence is TGTGCCAGTATGGATCAGGGCCTGGCTGAAGCTTTCTTT. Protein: CASMDQGLAEAFF.

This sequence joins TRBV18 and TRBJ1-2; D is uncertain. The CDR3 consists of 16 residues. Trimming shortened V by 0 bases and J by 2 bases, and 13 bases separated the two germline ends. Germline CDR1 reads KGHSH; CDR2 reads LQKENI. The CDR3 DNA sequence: TGTGCCAGCTCACCACCGGAGCAACAGACGAACTATGGCTACACCTTC. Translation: CASSPPEQQTNYGYTF.